This T cell receptor beta chain was retrieved from a study of cytomegalovirus exposure and HLA in healthy donors (dated by TCRdb to about 2017). Broadly, across the study: An earlier analysis of roughly 610 of the donors reported 276 Gb of sequence data and 117 million unique TCR beta sequences obtained from approximately 180 million T cells. In an earlier analysis of 587 of the donors, high-throughput TCR beta sequencing was used to judge whether each TCR beta V gene segment behaved as functional or pseudogenic. A later genetic analysis used genome-wide SNP genotypes for about 65% of the 666 donors, treating that subset as a discovery cohort. Among 350 to 400 genotyped donors of the cohort, an average of around 240,000 unique TCR beta nucleotide sequences were sequenced per donor, about a sixth of them non-productive. An early release that covered fewer than 750 HLA-typed donors contained around 330 gigabases of sequencing data and tens of millions of unique TCR sequences. Roughly 5 DR-DQ haplotypes were handled as single units for association and clustering, since linkage in the cohort was strong. To study patterns of TCR occurrence, a later analysis re-analyzed previously published TCR beta repertoires from 550 to 800 donors and added high-resolution HLA genotyping. High-throughput TCR immunosequencing, statistical association of individual TCRs with disease status, and machine learning were combined to predict cytomegalovirus infection status. The number of donors typed differed by locus, with 629-630 for A, B, C, DRB1 and DQB1, roughly 520 for DQA1, some 570 for DPA1, and some 440 for DPB1. The aim of the study was to test whether cataloging public T cell receptors could identify signatures of past pathogen exposure. Rather than using new phenotypic data, the later analysis identified candidate immune exposures from TCR beta sequences and from how often those sequences occurred across donors. The T cell repertoires of several hundred subjects were profiled by immunosequencing and related to cytomegalovirus serostatus. All discovery cohort repertoires had been generated using a single sequencing platform. Of the 398 genotyped donors, around 81% fell in the genetic ancestry cluster associated with self-reported Caucasian donors. A separate validation cohort of approximately 130 different subjects was used in addition to the roughly 640-subject first cohort. HLA typing included class I and class II loci at four-digit resolution. Donor age, sex, ethnicity and CMV serostatus were compiled alongside the repertoire data. Summary of the overall study and its limitations: According to a later analysis, most CMV-associated TCR beta chains appeared to be HLA-restricted, and the HLA associations seemed to be driven largely by CMV exposure. A further reported finding was that TCR beta sequences accurately predicted the HLA-A and HLA-B alleles for most subjects in the first cohort. In the study, around 150 TCR beta chains were listed as associated with cytomegalovirus. A later genetic analysis reported fewer N-insertions in productive TCRs among donors in an Asian-associated ancestry cluster than the roughly 700-donor mean. Linkage disequilibrium might explain the correlated functional status among segregating V segments, but an unknown experimental factor could not be ruled out. When HLA alleles, especially DR and DQ, strongly co-occurred, TCR associations were difficult to assign to individual alleles. Because counts were too low, under 20 rarely observed V segments, including chromosome 9 orphons, were left out of the earlier analysis of about 620 of the donors. The classifier was reported to diagnose cytomegalovirus status with high specificity and sensitivity in both the original cohort and the validation cohort. In vitro tests confirmed that a few of the cytomegalovirus-associated TCR beta chains recognize cytomegalovirus antigens. Across donors, most TCR sequences were observed very rarely, whereas some public TCRs were present in many individuals. In a later analysis, several top co-occurrence clusters were reported to appear linked to parvovirus B19, influenza, CMV and Epstein-Barr virus. Because some donors lacked HLA typing at each locus, the association tests relied only on the typed subset. Presence/absence analyses assumed roughly uniform sequencing depth across donors, an assumption that may not hold. This cohort had only TCR beta chains sequenced, and the lack of alpha or paired-chain data limited which features could be detected. A group of highly shared sequence variants was considered likely to be a technical artifact of the sequencing pipeline. CMV serostatus was the only immune exposure information available for the cohort. The authors suggested that the approach could potentially be generalized to other disease states and immunological phenotypes. V-gene and J-gene trimming of TCR beta chains was associated with a missense DCLRE1C variant in a later genetic analysis, and the association was replicated in an independent cohort. In a later analysis, HLA-associated TCR beta chains showed more clonal expansion and lower generation probabilities than non-associated chains that were equally common. A later analysis found that TCR association rates varied across HLA loci, with DRB1 alleles showing the most associated TCRs and HLA-C alleles the fewest. In a later analysis, some 17,000 TCR beta sequences were associated with specific HLA alleles at a false discovery rate of 0.05. In an earlier analysis of over 550 of the donors, most TCR beta V segments were observed in productive rearrangements about 87% or about 30% of the time, broadly matching IMGT annotations. Some IMGT-functional V segments, including TRBV6-2 and TRBV6-3, could not be told apart with the 87-base-pair reads, so those segments were excluded.

In regard to this clone: Its cognate antigen has yet to be identified. No base quality information exists; no much larger clone differs at one position.

The cohort was made up of approximately 700 healthy bone marrow donors. All cohort members were sampled while nominally healthy, although unrecorded immune exposures were likely present. The donor tested CMV seronegative and was one of the 352 seronegative cohort members. A peripheral blood sample was provided by each donor, and peripheral blood mononuclear cells were used for TCR beta sequencing. The Qiagen DNeasy Blood Extraction Kit was used to extract genomic DNA from the blood cell samples. Library creation used the immunoSEQ multiplex PCR assay. The multiplex PCR relied on a mix of 60 forward primers for TCR Vbeta segments and 13 reverse primers for TCR Jbeta segments. A multiplex PCR assay on genomic DNA amplified the CDR3 region of rearranged TCR beta genes. The Illumina HiSeq System was used to sequence the amplified TCR beta libraries as 87-base-pair reads. Turning to the authors' computational methods: In a later analysis, about 80 million unique TCR beta chains were counted across the roughly 610 repertoires, and approximately 11 million of these chains were shared by at least two donors. To remove PCR and sequencing errors, raw reads were error-corrected and collapsed into unique sequences using a nearest-neighbor algorithm that merged closely related sequences. Alignment of CDR3 sequences to IMGT reference sequences was used to assign V, D and J gene segments. For a sequence to be retained, a match of at least six nucleotides was required to both a V gene segment and a J gene segment. Rearrangements were classified as productive when the CDR3 lacked stop codons and remained in frame with V and J, and all other rearrangements were classified as non-productive. CDR3 was defined according to IMGT convention as the region running from the second conserved V-encoded cysteine to the conserved J-encoded phenylalanine. In an earlier analysis of 550 to 650 of the donors, sequences lacking an unambiguous match to a single V gene segment were excluded. In an earlier analysis of approximately 590 of the donors, a V segment was called functional when productive rearrangements were above 56.7%, and segregating when the standard deviation between donors exceeded 5%. A statistical classification framework was built to diagnose cytomegalovirus status from the catalog of TCR beta chain sequences. A later analysis assigned V and J genes by comparing TCR nucleotide sequences with IMGT/GENE-DB human TR gene sequences. The TCRdist pipeline was used in a later analysis to assign CDR3 sequences and most-parsimonious VDJ recombination scenarios. A later analysis defined each TCR beta chain by its CDR3 amino acid sequence plus V-gene family, and excluded reads lacking a unique V-gene family. To address suspected cross-contamination and a sequencing artifact, a later analysis removed roughly 640 highly shared, low-generation-probability nucleotide sequences. In a later analysis, a clonal expansion index for each public chain was calculated from normalized within-repertoire ranks of inferred template counts. In a later analysis, generation probabilities were computed with a VDJ recombination model fitted to out-of-frame rearrangements, and the resulting probabilities were checked against IGoR. A later analysis scored TCR-TCR, TCR-HLA and TCR-CMV co-occurrence with hypergeometric tests, applying a repertoire-size bias correction to TCR pairs. To estimate false discovery rates, a later analysis permuted the HLA or CMV assignments 20 times. In a later analysis, co-occurring TCRs were grouped with DBSCAN, and TCRdist sequence similarity was added when clustering was performed within HLA-allele-positive subsets. Repertoires with fewer than 30,000 or more than 120,000 public chains were left out of co-occurrence clustering, as were five repertoires with anomalous nucleotide sharing. The source is immuneACCESS, and TCRdb retained only in-frame sequences with V and J called. Part of the clones is not carried over; for the studies checked, unresolved V genes explain less than half of this, and the remainder is unexplained. The DNA was the basis for D and trimming; V, J and clone size are from that table. Within this sample are under 200,000 clones, with just over 75% of them counted one time only. About 1.6% of the sample comes from the top ten.

For CDR1 and CDR2, the germline V gene lists SGHRS and YFSETQ. The trim is 1 base for V and 0 bases for J, with a gap of 10 bases between the germline ends. CDR3 length: 15 amino acids, cysteine to phenylalanine. The entry retains the CDR3 DNA only, 45 bases that are in frame from base 1. The rearranged chain carries TRBV5-1 and TRBJ2-5; TRBD1 is a possible D gene, resting on 5 matching bases. This receptor was obtained from a middle-aged man in good health and CMV-seronegative. Source material: PBMCs. The CDR3 region has the sequence CASSLQGGHQETQYF. The nucleotide sequence reads as follows: TGCGCCAGCAGCTTGCAGGGTGGGCACCAAGAGACCCAGTACTTC. Supplemented by the reference TRBV5-1 and TRBJ2-5 proteins around the CDR3, the complete variable domain is KAGVTQTPRYLIKTRGQQVTLSCSPISGHRSVSWYQQTPGQGLQFLFEYFSETQRNKGNFPGRFSGRQFSNSRSEMNVSTLELGDSALYLCASSLQGGHQETQYFGPGTRLLVL.